This is a list of T cell receptor beta chains from one sample in a study of Ad26.COV2.S vaccination and SARS-CoV-2 variants. The table came from immunoSEQ multiplex PCR; TCRdb's copy has only in-frame clones and leaves some out. Here the sample spans under 400,000 clones, roughly 91% being singletons. The input for sequencing was peripheral blood, taken in a trial of Ad26.COV2.S vaccine versus placebo. These receptors all come from a person between 18 and 65 years old who received the Ad26.COV2.S COVID-19 vaccine or a placebo. Each CDR3 is given with its conserved first and last residue. Each record gives: clone size, V gene, J gene, D gene, CDR3 DNA, CDR3 protein. The D gene is left open where the match is weak. Size is omitted from some rows. Given values are once, few, many or a class for expanded clones.

clone_size: few
v_call: TRBV10-3
j_call: TRBJ1-3
d_call: -
cdr3_nt: TGTGCCATCAGTGAGACAGGTCCCCCTGGAAACACCATATATTTT
cdr3_aa: CAISETGPPGNTIYF

clone_size: -
v_call: TRBV18
j_call: TRBJ1-1
d_call: -
cdr3_nt: TGTGCCAGCTCACCACCGGGGGGGATTGAAGCTTTCTTT
cdr3_aa: CASSPPGGIEAFF

clone_size: few
v_call: TRBV4-1
j_call: TRBJ1-2
d_call: -
cdr3_nt: TGCGCCAGCAGCCAGTCAACAAGTTATGGCTACACCTTC
cdr3_aa: CASSQSTSYGYTF

clone_size: -
v_call: TRBV7-2
j_call: TRBJ1-4
d_call: -
cdr3_nt: TGTGCCAGCAGCTCTCCAGGGCCCAATGAAAAACTGTTTTTT
cdr3_aa: CASSSPGPNEKLFF

clone_size: -
v_call: TRBV6-1
j_call: TRBJ2-7
d_call: -
cdr3_nt: TGTGCCAGCAGTGAAGCGGCCCGAGGGGGGGGCTCCTACGAGCAGTACTTC
cdr3_aa: CASSEAARGGGSYEQYF

clone_size: -
v_call: TRBV10-3
j_call: TRBJ1-1
d_call: TRBD1
cdr3_nt: TGTGCCATCAGCGGGGGACAGACGAACACTGAAGCTTTCTTT
cdr3_aa: CAISGGQTNTEAFF

clone_size: -
v_call: TRBV30
j_call: TRBJ1-1
d_call: -
cdr3_nt: TGTGCCTGGAGTGTACGGCGGCTGAACACTGAAGCTTTCTTT
cdr3_aa: CAWSVRRLNTEAFF

clone_size: -
v_call: TRBV4-1
j_call: TRBJ1-2
d_call: TRBD1
cdr3_nt: TGCGCCAGCAGCCAATCAGGGGGCTATGGCTACACCTTC
cdr3_aa: CASSQSGGYGYTF

clone_size: -
v_call: TRBV30
j_call: TRBJ2-5
d_call: -
cdr3_nt: TGTGCCTTAGACGGTGGGGGAGAGACCCAGTACTTC
cdr3_aa: CALDGGGETQYF

clone_size: -
v_call: TRBV9
j_call: TRBJ2-5
d_call: -
cdr3_nt: TGTGCCAGCAGCGTAGAGGCCCGGGGGCAAGGAGAGACCCAGTACTTC
cdr3_aa: CASSVEARGQGETQYF

clone_size: -
v_call: TRBV7-9
j_call: TRBJ2-1
d_call: -
cdr3_nt: TGTGCCAGCAGCCAGGGACGACTGAATGAGCAGTTCTTC
cdr3_aa: CASSQGRLNEQFF

clone_size: once
v_call: TRBV10-3
j_call: TRBJ2-3
d_call: TRBD2
cdr3_nt: TGTGCCATCAGTGATCCCGGTACTAGCGGAGGGACAGATACGCAGTATTTT
cdr3_aa: CAISDPGTSGGTDTQYF

clone_size: -
v_call: TRBV4-2
j_call: TRBJ1-2
d_call: -
cdr3_nt: TGTGCCAGCAGCCCAAGTGCCAACTATGGCTACACCTTC
cdr3_aa: CASSPSANYGYTF

clone_size: once
v_call: TRBV7-8
j_call: TRBJ2-5
d_call: -
cdr3_nt: TGTGCCAGCAGCTTAGGTTGGGCATACCAAGAGACCCAGTACTTC
cdr3_aa: CASSLGWAYQETQYF

clone_size: once
v_call: TRBV7-3
j_call: TRBJ2-1
d_call: -
cdr3_nt: TGTGCCAGCAGCGAAGGACCCGGGAACAATGAGCAGTTCTTC
cdr3_aa: CASSEGPGNNEQFF

clone_size: -
v_call: TRBV5-1
j_call: TRBJ2-1
d_call: TRBD2
cdr3_nt: TGCGCCAGCAGCTTGGCGGGGGGGAATTATGAGCAGTTCTTC
cdr3_aa: CASSLAGGNYEQFF

clone_size: -
v_call: TRBV7-6
j_call: TRBJ1-5
d_call: -
cdr3_nt: TGTGCCAGCAGCTTAGTCGGGGGAATCAATCAGCCCCAGCATTTT
cdr3_aa: CASSLVGGINQPQHF

clone_size: -
v_call: TRBV4-1
j_call: TRBJ1-2
d_call: -
cdr3_nt: TGCGCCAGCAGCCAAGGGACGGCAGGTTATGGCTACACCTTC
cdr3_aa: CASSQGTAGYGYTF

clone_size: -
v_call: TRBV7-8
j_call: TRBJ2-1
d_call: TRBD2
cdr3_nt: TGTGCCAGCAGCTTAAGGCGGACTAGTCCCCATGAGCAGTTCTTC
cdr3_aa: CASSLRRTSPHEQFF

clone_size: -
v_call: TRBV7-9
j_call: TRBJ2-5
d_call: -
cdr3_nt: TGTGCCAGCAGCCGTAACAGGGTGGGAGAGACCCAGTACTTC
cdr3_aa: CASSRNRVGETQYF

clone_size: -
v_call: TRBV7-9
j_call: TRBJ1-1
d_call: -
cdr3_nt: TGTGCCAGCACCGCCACTGAAGCTTTCTTT
cdr3_aa: CASTATEAFF

clone_size: -
v_call: TRBV6-5
j_call: TRBJ2-5
d_call: -
cdr3_nt: TGTGCCAGCAGCCCCTCCGGGGAGACCCAGTACTTC
cdr3_aa: CASSPSGETQYF

clone_size: -
v_call: TRBV6-5
j_call: TRBJ1-4
d_call: -
cdr3_nt: TGTGCCAGCAATACGGGGAACCTTAATGAAAAACTGTTTTTT
cdr3_aa: CASNTGNLNEKLFF

clone_size: few
v_call: TRBV6-5
j_call: TRBJ1-6
d_call: -
cdr3_nt: TGTGCCAGCAGTTACGACCGAGGATCACCCCTCCACTTT
cdr3_aa: CASSYDRGSPLHF

clone_size: few
v_call: TRBV7-9
j_call: TRBJ1-2
d_call: -
cdr3_nt: TGTGCCAGCAGCTTATCCAGGGACGGCTACACCTTC
cdr3_aa: CASSLSRDGYTF

clone_size: -
v_call: TRBV12-3/TRBV12-4
j_call: TRBJ1-2
d_call: -
cdr3_nt: TGTGCCAGCAGTCCCGGGGGGTCTGGGTACACCTTC
cdr3_aa: CASSPGGSGYTF

clone_size: -
v_call: TRBV6-5
j_call: TRBJ1-2
d_call: -
cdr3_nt: TGTGCCAGCAGTTACTCAACAGTCTATGGCTACACCTTC
cdr3_aa: CASSYSTVYGYTF

clone_size: once
v_call: TRBV12-3/TRBV12-4
j_call: TRBJ1-4
d_call: -
cdr3_nt: TGTGCCAGCAGTTTGCGGCGGGGTGAAAAACTGTTTTTT
cdr3_aa: CASSLRRGEKLFF

clone_size: -
v_call: TRBV19
j_call: TRBJ1-1
d_call: -
cdr3_nt: TGTGCCAGTAGTATGTTCACAGGGAGGGGCACTGAAGCTTTCTTT
cdr3_aa: CASSMFTGRGTEAFF

clone_size: -
v_call: TRBV4-3
j_call: TRBJ1-1
d_call: -
cdr3_nt: TGCGCCAGCAGCCACACAGGGACCACTGAAGCTTTCTTT
cdr3_aa: CASSHTGTTEAFF

clone_size: -
v_call: TRBV6-2/TRBV6-3
j_call: TRBJ2-7
d_call: TRBD2
cdr3_nt: TGTGCCAGCAGTGTAGCGGGGACCACCTACGAGCAGTACTTC
cdr3_aa: CASSVAGTTYEQYF

clone_size: -
v_call: TRBV12-3/TRBV12-4
j_call: TRBJ2-7
d_call: -
cdr3_nt: TGTGCCAGCAGTCCCGACAGATCCTACGAGCAGTACTTC
cdr3_aa: CASSPDRSYEQYF

clone_size: -
v_call: TRBV9
j_call: TRBJ1-6
d_call: -
cdr3_nt: TGTGCCAGCACCCCCTCCCTGGGCAGCCTTAATTCACCCCTCCACTTT
cdr3_aa: CASTPSLGSLNSPLHF

clone_size: -
v_call: TRBV6-2/TRBV6-3
j_call: TRBJ1-2
d_call: TRBD1
cdr3_nt: TGTGCCAGCAGTTACTCGAAGGGGACAGCGATTGGAGGCTACACCTTC
cdr3_aa: CASSYSKGTAIGGYTF

clone_size: -
v_call: TRBV5-1
j_call: TRBJ2-5
d_call: -
cdr3_nt: TGCGCCAGCAGCTTCAGGGGGGGCAGCGGGCAAGAGACCCAGTACTTC
cdr3_aa: CASSFRGGSGQETQYF

clone_size: -
v_call: TRBV5-1
j_call: TRBJ1-3
d_call: -
cdr3_nt: TGCGCCAGCAGCTACCGGGAGAGCTCTGGAAACACCATATATTTT
cdr3_aa: CASSYRESSGNTIYF

clone_size: -
v_call: TRBV27
j_call: TRBJ2-7
d_call: TRBD2
cdr3_nt: TGTGCCAGCCCTCGGCGGGGGATCACCTACGAGCAGTACTTC
cdr3_aa: CASPRRGITYEQYF

clone_size: -
v_call: TRBV11-3
j_call: TRBJ2-7
d_call: -
cdr3_nt: TGTGCCAGCAGCCTAAGGGGGGGGTACGAGCAGTACTTC
cdr3_aa: CASSLRGGYEQYF

clone_size: once
v_call: TRBV6-1
j_call: TRBJ2-7
d_call: TRBD1
cdr3_nt: TGTGCCAGCAGTGACAGGGACAGGCGATACTCCTACGAGCAGTACTTC
cdr3_aa: CASSDRDRRYSYEQYF

clone_size: -
v_call: TRBV7-8
j_call: TRBJ1-5
d_call: -
cdr3_nt: TGTGCCAGCAGCTTAGCGGGACGCCGGAAGCATTTT
cdr3_aa: CASSLAGRRKHF

clone_size: -
v_call: TRBV11-2
j_call: TRBJ2-7
d_call: -
cdr3_nt: TGTGCCAGCAGCTTAGATCAACTCTCCTACGAGCAGTACTTC
cdr3_aa: CASSLDQLSYEQYF

clone_size: -
v_call: TRBV19
j_call: TRBJ2-1
d_call: -
cdr3_nt: TGTGCCAGTAGTATGGGTCGGGGAAGCTCCTACAATGAGCAGTTCTTC
cdr3_aa: CASSMGRGSSYNEQFF

clone_size: -
v_call: TRBV30
j_call: TRBJ1-3
d_call: -
cdr3_nt: TGTGCCTGGAGTCCCGGTTCCACCATATATTTT
cdr3_aa: CAWSPGSTIYF

clone_size: -
v_call: TRBV9
j_call: TRBJ2-6
d_call: -
cdr3_nt: TGTGCCAGCACCCCCATCGCGGGCTCTGGGGCCAACGTCCTGACTTTC
cdr3_aa: CASTPIAGSGANVLTF

clone_size: -
v_call: TRBV5-1
j_call: TRBJ1-2
d_call: TRBD1
cdr3_nt: TGCGCCAGCAGTGATGTTACAGGGGGAGGTGGCTACACCTTC
cdr3_aa: CASSDVTGGGGYTF

clone_size: -
v_call: TRBV6-6
j_call: TRBJ2-5
d_call: TRBD2
cdr3_nt: TGTGCCAGCAGTCGTTTCCTTCGCGGGGGGCCCGGGGAGACCCAGTACTTC
cdr3_aa: CASSRFLRGGPGETQYF

clone_size: -
v_call: TRBV2
j_call: TRBJ2-1
d_call: TRBD1
cdr3_nt: TGTGCCAGCAGTGTCCCTCTAGGGACAGGGGTCTACAATGAGCAGTTCTTC
cdr3_aa: CASSVPLGTGVYNEQFF